Shown below are 6 T cell receptor beta chains from a single sample sequenced in a study of vaccination effects on CD4 cells after COVID-19. ViraFEST assay sequencing came after antigen-specific CD4+ T cells were expanded with viral peptide pools. With nine to eleven days of culture completed, CD4+ T cells were isolated. As their vaccination, participants received two doses of either BNT162b2 or mRNA-1273. TCRdb's copy holds only in-frame clones and misses some; the assay was immunoSEQ multiplex PCR. The sample contains approximately 28,000 clones, 70% to 75% of which appear only once. Their antigens are not known. Source: CD4+ T cells from PBMCs cultured with HCoV-229E spike peptides, taken after COVID-19 vaccination. The receptors come from a human donor who received a COVID-19 vaccine.

The chain employs TRBV27 and TRBJ2-1; 8 bases line up with TRBD2. The ends lost 2 bases at V and 15 bases at J; junction bases unmatched: 9. This CDR3 has 13 residues. The germline V gene encodes CDR1 MNHEY and CDR2 SMNVEV (reference sequence). CDR3 in amino acids: CASSLGRAGEMFF. CDR3 nucleotides: TGTGCCAGCAGTTTAGGACGAGCGGGAGAGATGTTCTTC.

This chain uses TRBV7-8 with TRBJ2-3; 12 bases are shared with TRBD2. CDR1 is SGHVS and CDR2 is FQNEAQ in the germline V gene. Trimming cost V 4 bases and J 0 bases; bases outside gene matches: 5. The CDR3 has 17 residues. Here the CDR3 DNA reads TGTGCCAGCAGCTACCTAGCGGGAGGGTCTAGCACAGATACGCAGTATTTT. It is translated as CASSYLAGGSSTDTQYF.

This chain joins TRBV6-5 and TRBJ1-1, with a tentative D call TRBD1 (5 bases). Trimming pared 2 bases from V and 7 bases from J, leaving 5 bases between. The CDR3 runs 11 residues. Germline CDR1 reads MNHEY; CDR2 reads SVGAGI. In DNA form, the CDR3 reads TGTGCCAGCAGTTACCAGGGTGAAGCTTTCTTT. As protein: CASSYQGEAFF.

The chain recombines TRBV2 with TRBJ2-5; D gene unclear. Trimming took 7 bases from V and 1 from J, leaving 1 base between them. Per the germline V gene, CDR1 is SNHLY and CDR2 is FYNNEI. The CDR3 runs 10 residues. CDR3 residues: CASTQETQYF. The CDR3 DNA is TGTGCCAGCACCCAAGAGACCCAGTACTTC. Full variable domain (missing parts from reference TRBV2 and TRBJ2-5): EPEVTQTPSHQVTQMGQEVILRCVPISNHLYFYWYRQILGQKVEFLVSFYNNEISEKSEIFDDQFSVERPDGSNFTLKIRSTKLEDSAMYFCASTQETQYFGPGTRLLVL.

This chain connects TRBV7-7 to TRBJ2-1; 8 bases agree with TRBD1. Germline loops: CDR1 SSHAT, CDR2 FNYEAQ (reference sequence). This CDR3 spans 15 amino acids. Losses at the gene ends were 1 base for V and 10 bases for J; bases not matched to a gene: 9. For the CDR3, the DNA is TGTGCCAGCAGCTTAGGCCCCGGGCGGGACAGGGAGCAGTTCTTC. Encoded protein: CASSLGPGRDREQFF.

V and J are TRBV6-5 and TRBJ2-1, with D possibly called TRBD1 or TRBD2 (5 bases each). CDR3 length: 12 amino acids. With 6 bases removed from V and 7 bases from J, the gap between germline ends came to 10 bases. Germline CDR1 reads MNHEY; CDR2 reads SVGAGI. This CDR3 reads CASRTEGNEQFF. CDR3 bases: TGTGCCAGCAGGACTGAGGGGAATGAGCAGTTCTTC.